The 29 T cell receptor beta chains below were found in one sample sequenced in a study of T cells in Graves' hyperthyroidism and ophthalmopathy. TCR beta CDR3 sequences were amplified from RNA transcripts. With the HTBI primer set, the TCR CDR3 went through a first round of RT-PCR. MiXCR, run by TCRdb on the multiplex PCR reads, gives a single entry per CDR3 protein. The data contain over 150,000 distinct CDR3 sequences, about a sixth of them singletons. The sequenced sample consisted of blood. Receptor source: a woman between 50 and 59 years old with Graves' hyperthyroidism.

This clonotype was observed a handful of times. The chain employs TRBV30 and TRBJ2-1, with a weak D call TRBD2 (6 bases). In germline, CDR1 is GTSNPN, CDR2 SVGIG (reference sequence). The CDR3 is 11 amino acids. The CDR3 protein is CAQASREEQFF. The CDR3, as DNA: TGTGCGCAGGCGAGCCGGGAGGAGCAGTTCTTC.

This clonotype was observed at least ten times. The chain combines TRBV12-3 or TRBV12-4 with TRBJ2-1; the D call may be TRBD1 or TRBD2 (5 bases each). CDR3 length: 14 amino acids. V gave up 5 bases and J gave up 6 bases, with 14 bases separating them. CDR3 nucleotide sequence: TGTGCCAGCAGTCGGGACCCAAGACCCAATGAGCAGTTCTTC. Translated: CASSRDPRPNEQFF.

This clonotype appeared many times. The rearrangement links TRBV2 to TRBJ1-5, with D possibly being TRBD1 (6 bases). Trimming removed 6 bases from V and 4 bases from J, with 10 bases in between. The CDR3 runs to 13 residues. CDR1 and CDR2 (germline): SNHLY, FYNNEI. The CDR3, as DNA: TGTGCCAGCAGAAATCAGGGGAATCAGCCCCAGCATTTT. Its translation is CASRNQGNQPQHF.

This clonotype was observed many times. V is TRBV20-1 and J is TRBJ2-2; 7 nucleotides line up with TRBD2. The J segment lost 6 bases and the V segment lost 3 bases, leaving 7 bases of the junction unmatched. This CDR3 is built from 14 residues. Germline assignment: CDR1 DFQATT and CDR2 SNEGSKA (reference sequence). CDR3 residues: CSASDLAAAGELFF. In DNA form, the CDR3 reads TGCAGTGCTAGTGACCTAGCGGCGGCCGGGGAGCTGTTTTTT.

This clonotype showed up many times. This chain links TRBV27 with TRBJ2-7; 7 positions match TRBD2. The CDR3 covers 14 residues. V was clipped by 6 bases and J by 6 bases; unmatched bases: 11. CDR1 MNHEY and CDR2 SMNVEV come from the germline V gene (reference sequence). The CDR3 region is CASRGGEIRPEQYF. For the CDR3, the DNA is TGTGCCAGCAGGGGGGGGGAGATTAGGCCCGAGCAGTACTTC.

CDR3 sequence: CSARGSGTGAGGYTF. The CDR3 DNA follows: TGCAGTGCTAGAGGATCCGGGACAGGGGCCGGGGGCTACACCTTC. This chain joins TRBV20-1 and TRBJ1-2; 10 nucleotides align to TRBD1. With V trimmed by 1 base and J by 8 bases, 10 bases remained unmatched. This CDR3 comprises 15 residues. From germline, CDR1 is DFQATT and CDR2 SNEGSKA (reference sequence).

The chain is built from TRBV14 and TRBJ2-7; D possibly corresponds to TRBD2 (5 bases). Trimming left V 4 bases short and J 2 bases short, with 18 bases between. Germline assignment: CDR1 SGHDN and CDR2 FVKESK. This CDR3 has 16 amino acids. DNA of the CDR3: TGTGCCAGCAGCCCTGCGGGCGTACTGGGAACCTACGAGCAGTACTTC. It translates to CASSPAGVLGTYEQYF.

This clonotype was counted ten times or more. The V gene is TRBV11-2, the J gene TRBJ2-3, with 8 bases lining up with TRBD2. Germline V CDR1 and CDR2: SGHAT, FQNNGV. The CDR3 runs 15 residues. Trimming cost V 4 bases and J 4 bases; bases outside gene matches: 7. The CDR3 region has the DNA TGTGCCAGCAGCTCTAGCGGGTTCGCTCCAGATACGCAGTATTTT. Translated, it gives CASSSSGFAPDTQYF.

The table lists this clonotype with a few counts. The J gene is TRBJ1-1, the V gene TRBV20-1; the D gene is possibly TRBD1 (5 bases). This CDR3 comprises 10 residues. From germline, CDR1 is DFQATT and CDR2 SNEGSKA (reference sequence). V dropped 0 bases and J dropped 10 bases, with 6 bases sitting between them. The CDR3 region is CSARDGGAFF. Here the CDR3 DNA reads TGCAGTGCTAGAGATGGGGGAGCTTTCTTT.

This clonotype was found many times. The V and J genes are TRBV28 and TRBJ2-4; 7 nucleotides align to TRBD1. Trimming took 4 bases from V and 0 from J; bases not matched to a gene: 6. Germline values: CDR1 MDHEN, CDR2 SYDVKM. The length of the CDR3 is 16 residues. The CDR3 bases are TGTGCCAGCAGTTCCCAGGGGGAGATAGCCAAAAACATTCAGTACTTC. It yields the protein CASSSQGEIAKNIQYF.

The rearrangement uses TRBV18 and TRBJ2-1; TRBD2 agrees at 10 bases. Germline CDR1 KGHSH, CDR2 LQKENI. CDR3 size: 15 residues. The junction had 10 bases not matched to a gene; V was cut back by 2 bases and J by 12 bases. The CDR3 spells CASSPASSGRVGQFF. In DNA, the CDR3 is TGTGCCAGCTCACCAGCGTCTAGCGGGAGAGTCGGGCAGTTCTTC.

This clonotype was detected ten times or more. In nucleotides, the CDR3 is TGTGCCAGCAGTTCCGGGACTAGCGGGAGGGACAAAAACATTCAGTACTTC. Residues: CASSSGTSGRDKNIQYF. This sequence joins TRBV12-3 or TRBV12-4 and TRBJ2-4; the match to TRBD2 covers 16 bases. V dropped 4 bases and J dropped 3; count of bases not matched to a gene: 3. The CDR3 length is 17 residues.

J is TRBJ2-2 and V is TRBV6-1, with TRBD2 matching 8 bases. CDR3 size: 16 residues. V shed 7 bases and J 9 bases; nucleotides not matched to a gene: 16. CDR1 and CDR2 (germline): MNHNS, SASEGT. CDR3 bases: TGTGCCAGCATAACCGGGACTAGAGGGTTTGACCGGGAGCTGTTTTTT. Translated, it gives CASITGTRGFDRELFF.

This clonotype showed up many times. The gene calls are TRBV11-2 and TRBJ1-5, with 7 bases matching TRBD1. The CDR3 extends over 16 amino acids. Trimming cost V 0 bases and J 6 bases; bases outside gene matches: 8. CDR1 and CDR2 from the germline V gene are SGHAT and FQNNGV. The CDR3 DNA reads TGTGCCAGCAGCTTAGAGGCTTCAGGGGGTATTCAGCCCCAGCATTTT. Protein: CASSLEASGGIQPQHF.

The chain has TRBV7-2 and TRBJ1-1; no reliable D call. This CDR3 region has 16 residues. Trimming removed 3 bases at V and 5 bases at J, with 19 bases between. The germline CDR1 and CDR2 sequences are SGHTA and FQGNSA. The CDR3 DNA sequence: TGTGCCAGCAGCTTGGCCCCCGGTCTAGGCGGGACTGAAGCTTTCTTT. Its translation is CASSLAPGLGGTEAFF.

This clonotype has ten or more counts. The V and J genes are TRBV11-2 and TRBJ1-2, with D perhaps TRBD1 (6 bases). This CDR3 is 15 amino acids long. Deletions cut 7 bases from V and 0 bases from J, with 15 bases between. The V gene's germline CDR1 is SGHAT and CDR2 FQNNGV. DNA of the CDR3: TGTGCCAGCACTAAGACAGGACTAGCTAACTATGGCTACACCTTC. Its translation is CASTKTGLANYGYTF.

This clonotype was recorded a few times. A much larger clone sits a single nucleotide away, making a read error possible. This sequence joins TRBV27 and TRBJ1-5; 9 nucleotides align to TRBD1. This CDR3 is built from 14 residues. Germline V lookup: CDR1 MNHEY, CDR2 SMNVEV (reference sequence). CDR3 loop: CAISYGTGNQPQHF. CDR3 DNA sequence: TGTGCCATCAGTTACGGGACAGGGAATCAGCCCCAGCATTTT.

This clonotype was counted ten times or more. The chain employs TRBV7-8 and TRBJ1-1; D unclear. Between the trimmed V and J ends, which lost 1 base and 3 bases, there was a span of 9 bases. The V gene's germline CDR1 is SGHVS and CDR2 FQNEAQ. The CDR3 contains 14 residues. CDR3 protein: CASSLEATYTEAFF. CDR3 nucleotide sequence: TGTGCCAGCAGCTTAGAGGCCACCTACACTGAAGCTTTCTTT.

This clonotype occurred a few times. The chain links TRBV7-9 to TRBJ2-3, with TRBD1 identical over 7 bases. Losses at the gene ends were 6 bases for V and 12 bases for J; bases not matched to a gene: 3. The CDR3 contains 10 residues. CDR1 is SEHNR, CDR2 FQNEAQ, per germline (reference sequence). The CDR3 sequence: CASSDRVQYF. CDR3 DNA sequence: TGTGCCAGCAGTGACAGGGTACAGTATTTT. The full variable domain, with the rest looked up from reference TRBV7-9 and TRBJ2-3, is DTGVSQNPRHKITKRGQNVTFRCDPISEHNRLYWYRQTLGQGPEFLTYFQNEAQLEKSRLLSDRFSAERPKGSFSTLEIQRTEQGDSAMYLCASSDRVQYFGPGTRLTVL.

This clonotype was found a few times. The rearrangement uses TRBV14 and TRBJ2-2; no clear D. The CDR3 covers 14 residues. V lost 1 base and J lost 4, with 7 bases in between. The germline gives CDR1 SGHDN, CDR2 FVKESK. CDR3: CASSQVRVTGELFF. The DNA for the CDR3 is TGTGCCAGCAGCCAAGTTAGAGTCACCGGGGAGCTGTTTTTT.

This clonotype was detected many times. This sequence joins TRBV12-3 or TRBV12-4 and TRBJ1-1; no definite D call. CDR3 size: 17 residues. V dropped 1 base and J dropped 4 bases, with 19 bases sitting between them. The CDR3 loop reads CASSLVVGPSVGTEAFF. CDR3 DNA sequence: TGTGCCAGCAGTTTAGTTGTCGGTCCCTCGGTGGGCACTGAAGCTTTCTTT.

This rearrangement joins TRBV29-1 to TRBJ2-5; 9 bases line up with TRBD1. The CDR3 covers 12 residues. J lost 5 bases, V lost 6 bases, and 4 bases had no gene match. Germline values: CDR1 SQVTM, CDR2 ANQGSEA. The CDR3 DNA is TGCAGCGTGCTACAGGGGGCCGAGACCCAGTACTTC. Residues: CSVLQGAETQYF.

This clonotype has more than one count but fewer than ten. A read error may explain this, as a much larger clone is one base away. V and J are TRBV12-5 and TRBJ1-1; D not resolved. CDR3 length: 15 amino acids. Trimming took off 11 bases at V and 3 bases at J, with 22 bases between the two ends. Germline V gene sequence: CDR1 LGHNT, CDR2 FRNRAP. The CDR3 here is CAGDQGRDWDTEAFF. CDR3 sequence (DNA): TGTGCTGGTGATCAAGGTCGGGATTGGGACACTGAAGCTTTCTTT.

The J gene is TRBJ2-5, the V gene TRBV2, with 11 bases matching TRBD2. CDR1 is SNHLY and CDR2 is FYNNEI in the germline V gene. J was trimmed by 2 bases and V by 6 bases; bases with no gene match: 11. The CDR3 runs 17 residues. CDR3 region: CASRGLLGLAEQETQYF. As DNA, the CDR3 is TGTGCCAGCAGGGGACTATTGGGACTAGCGGAGCAAGAGACCCAGTACTTC. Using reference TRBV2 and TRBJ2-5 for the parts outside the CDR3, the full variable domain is EPEVTQTPSHQVTQMGQEVILRCVPISNHLYFYWYRQILGQKVEFLVSFYNNEISEKSEIFDDQFSVERPDGSNFTLKIRSTKLEDSAMYFCASRGLLGLAEQETQYFGPGTRLLVL.

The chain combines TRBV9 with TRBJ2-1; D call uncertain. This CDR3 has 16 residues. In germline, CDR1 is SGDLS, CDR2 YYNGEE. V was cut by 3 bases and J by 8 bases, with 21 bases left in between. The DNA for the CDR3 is TGTGCCAGCAGCGACTTACGTGGGTCAAGCCCCGATGAGCAGTTCTTC. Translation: CASSDLRGSSPDEQFF.

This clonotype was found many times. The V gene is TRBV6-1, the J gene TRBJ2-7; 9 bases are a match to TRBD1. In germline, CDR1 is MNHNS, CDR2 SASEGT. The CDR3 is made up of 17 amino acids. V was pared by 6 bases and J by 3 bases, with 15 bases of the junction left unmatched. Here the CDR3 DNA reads TGTGCCAGCAGGAGAAACCCAACGGGACAGGGTAACTACGAGCAGTACTTC. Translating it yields CASRRNPTGQGNYEQYF.

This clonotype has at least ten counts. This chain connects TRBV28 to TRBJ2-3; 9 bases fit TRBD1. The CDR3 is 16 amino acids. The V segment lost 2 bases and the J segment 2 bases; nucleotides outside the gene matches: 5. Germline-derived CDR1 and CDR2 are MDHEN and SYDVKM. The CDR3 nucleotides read TGTGCCAGCAGTTTACCCTGGGACAGGGTCACAGATACGCAGTATTTT. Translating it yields CASSLPWDRVTDTQYF.

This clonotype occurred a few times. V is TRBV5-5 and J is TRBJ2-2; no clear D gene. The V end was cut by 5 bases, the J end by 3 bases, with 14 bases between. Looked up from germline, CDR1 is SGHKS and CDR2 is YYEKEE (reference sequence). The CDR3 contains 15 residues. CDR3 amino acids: CASSPVPSDTGELFF. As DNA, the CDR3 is TGTGCCAGCAGTCCTGTCCCTTCCGACACCGGGGAGCTGTTTTTT.

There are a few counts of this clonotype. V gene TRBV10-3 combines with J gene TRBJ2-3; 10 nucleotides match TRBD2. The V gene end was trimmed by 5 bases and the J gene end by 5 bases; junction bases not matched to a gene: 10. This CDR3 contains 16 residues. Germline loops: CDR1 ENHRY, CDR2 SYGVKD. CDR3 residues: CAISSLAGSGGDTQYF. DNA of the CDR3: TGTGCCATCAGTTCACTAGCGGGATCTGGGGGAGATACGCAGTATTTT.